The 20 T cell receptor beta chains below come from one sample, sequenced in a study of T-cell memory formation after mild COVID-19. TCRdb ran MiXCR on the 5' RACE reads and lists one entry per CDR3 protein. The table has about 50,000 distinct CDR3 sequences, about 12% seen once; the top ten hold approximately 25%. Sequencing was carried out using PBMCs or a T cell subset sorted from them (not recorded which). The receptor source for this set is a young man who had mild COVID-19 (a few samples of this study predate the infection). Cell type and time point are not known.

This clonotype was found a few times. The V call is TRBV5-6, the J call TRBJ1-2; TRBD1 matches 7 bases. The CDR3 totals 13 residues. Germline lookup yields CDR1 SGHDT and CDR2 YYEEEE. After removal of 2 bases from V and 8 bases from J, the junction contained 6 bases not matched to a gene. CDR3 sequence reads: CASSFDRAEGYTF. CDR3 DNA: TGTGCCAGCAGCTTTGACAGGGCAGAGGGCTACACCTTC.

The J gene is TRBJ1-1, the V gene TRBV5-5; maybe TRBD1 (6 bases). V dropped 0 bases and J dropped 0 bases, with 21 bases sitting between them. The germline gives CDR1 SGHKS, CDR2 YYEKEE (reference sequence). The CDR3 has 19 residues. In DNA form, the CDR3 reads TGTGCCAGCAGCTTGGATGGGGGCGGGAGAAACCCGATGAACACTGAAGCTTTCTTT. This sequence encodes CASSLDGGGRNPMNTEAFF. Complete variable domain (other parts from reference TRBV5-5 and TRBJ1-1): DAGVTQSPTHLIKTRGQQVTLRCSPISGHKSVSWYQQVLGQGPQFIFQYYEKEERGRGNFPDRFSARQFPNYSSELNVNALLLGDSALYLCASSLDGGGRNPMNTEAFFGQGTRLTVV.

This clonotype occurred a few times. The rearrangement joins TRBV12-3 or TRBV12-4 to TRBJ2-3, with 9 bases identical to TRBD1. The V gene end was trimmed by 5 bases and the J gene end by 4 bases; junction bases not matched to a gene: 16. The CDR3 loop spans 18 amino acids. CDR3 DNA: TGTGCCAGCAGTCCGAATAACCGGGACAGGGTATCAGCAGATACGCAGTATTTT. Its protein is CASSPNNRDRVSADTQYF.

This clonotype has ten or more counts. The chain is built from TRBV20-1 and TRBJ2-1; 10 nucleotides agree with TRBD2. The germline gives CDR1 DFQATT, CDR2 SNEGSKA (reference sequence). The CDR3 consists of 14 residues. V gave up 1 base and J gave up 7 bases; unmatched junction bases: 4. CDR3 amino acids: CSARALAGVNEQFF. CDR3 sequence (DNA): TGCAGTGCTAGAGCCCTAGCGGGGGTAAATGAGCAGTTCTTC.

The table lists this clonotype with many counts. The genes are TRBV12-3 or TRBV12-4 and TRBJ2-3; 8 nucleotides match TRBD2. V lost 4 bases, J lost 1 base, and 7 bases stayed unmatched. The CDR3 totals 16 residues. The CDR3 bases are TGTGCCAGCAGTTCCCTCGGAGCGGGGGGCACAGATACGCAGTATTTT. This gives the protein CASSSLGAGGTDTQYF.

Only a few counts were recorded for this clonotype. The rearrangement uses TRBV6-2 or TRBV6-3 and TRBJ2-7, with D maybe TRBD2 (6 bases). V was cut by 6 bases and J by 9 bases, with 21 bases left in between. This CDR3 region has 14 residues. Germline V gives CDR1 MNHEY, CDR2 SVGEGT. The CDR3 region is CASSTGTYPRRQYF. DNA for the CDR3: TGTGCCAGCAGCACCGGGACTTATCCCAGGCGGCAGTACTTC.

This clonotype was counted many times. J is TRBJ1-1 and V is TRBV7-2; 8 bases line up with TRBD1. The CDR3 is 13 amino acids. After removal of 8 bases from V and 11 bases from J, the junction contained 13 bases not matched to a gene. Germline CDR1 SGHTA, CDR2 FQGNSA. As DNA, the CDR3 is TGTGCCAGCGAACAGGGGGGAAATCCGGTCGCTTTCTTT. Encoded protein: CASEQGGNPVAFF.

V usage is TRBV7-2 and J usage is TRBJ1-2; TRBD1 agrees at 9 bases. Germline lookup yields CDR1 SGHTA and CDR2 FQGNSA. This CDR3 is 14 amino acids long. V was clipped by 1 base and J by 6 bases; unmatched bases: 3. This chain's CDR3 is CASSLGGQGHGYTF. The CDR3 DNA reads TGTGCCAGCAGCTTAGGAGGACAGGGGCATGGCTACACCTTC. The full variable domain, with the rest looked up from reference TRBV7-2 and TRBJ1-2, is GAGVSQSPSNKVTEKGKDVELRCDPISGHTALYWYRQSLGQGLEFLIYFQGNSAPDKSGLPSDRFSAERTGGSVSTLTIQRTQQEDSAVYLCASSLGGQGHGYTFGSGTRLTVV.

This clonotype was counted a few times. The V call is TRBV11-2, the J call TRBJ1-1; maybe TRBD1 (5 bases). CDR1 and CDR2 (germline): SGHAT, FQNNGV. Trimming took off 4 bases at V and 5 bases at J, with 11 bases between the two ends. The CDR3 runs 13 residues. The CDR3 coding sequence is TGTGCCAGCAGCTACAGCAGGGAAACTGAAGCTTTCTTT. Encoded protein: CASSYSRETEAFF.

The V gene is TRBV12-3 or TRBV12-4, the J gene TRBJ2-7; possibly TRBD1 for D (6 bases). V was clipped by 3 bases and J by 4 bases, with 10 bases between them. This CDR3 is 13 amino acids long. CDR3 in amino acids: CASSFGGRYEQYV. The DNA of the CDR3 is TGTGCCAGCAGTTTTGGGGGCAGGTACGAGCAGTACGTC.

This clonotype was seen more than once but under ten times. The gene calls are TRBV9 and TRBJ1-2; D is unclear. Germline assignment: CDR1 SGDLS and CDR2 YYNGEE. The CDR3 extends over 12 amino acids. Trimming took 0 bases from V and 8 from J, leaving 8 bases between them. The CDR3 bases are TGTGCCAGCAGCGTAGCTACGATGGGCTACACCTTC. Its protein is CASSVATMGYTF. Full variable domain (remainder filled in from reference TRBV9 and TRBJ1-2): DSGVTQTPKHLITATGQRVTLRCSPRSGDLSVYWYQQSLDQGLQFLIQYYNGEERAKGNILERFSAQQFPDLHSELNLSSLELGDSALYFCASSVATMGYTFGSGTRLTVV.

This clonotype was seen a few times. V is TRBV7-8 and J is TRBJ1-2; 7 bases match TRBD1. This CDR3 is 15 amino acids long. Germline CDR1 and CDR2: SGHVS and FQNEAQ. V lost 1 base and J lost 4; bases outside the gene matches: 6. The DNA of the CDR3 is TGTGCCAGCAGCTTAGTATTCGGGGACAGCTATGGCTACACCTTC. Translation: CASSLVFGDSYGYTF.

This clonotype came up a few times. This chain connects TRBV7-3 to TRBJ2-2; 7 nucleotides line up with TRBD1. J was trimmed by 5 bases and V by 4 bases; bases with no gene match: 4. This CDR3 has 14 residues. The V gene's germline CDR1 is SGHTA and CDR2 FQGTGA. The CDR3: CASSSQGLTGELFF. CDR3 in DNA: TGTGCCAGCAGCTCACAGGGGTTGACCGGGGAGCTGTTTTTT.

This chain uses TRBV11-2 with TRBJ1-2; 9 positions match TRBD1. The ends lost 5 bases at V and 3 bases at J; junction bases unmatched: 7. CDR1 is SGHAT and CDR2 is FQNNGV in the germline V gene. CDR3 size: 15 residues. The DNA for the CDR3 is TGTGCCAGCAGCGGAGGGACAGGGAGGGACTATGGCTACACCTTC. The encoded protein is CASSGGTGRDYGYTF.

The chain joins TRBV7-8 to TRBJ2-5, with TRBD2 as a possible D gene (7 bases). CDR3 length: 14 residues. Trimming cost V 8 bases and J 7 bases, with 20 bases left between them. The germline V gene has CDR1 SGHVS and CDR2 FQNEAQ. The CDR3 bases are TGTGCCAGCGAATTAGGGGGGGGAAGTCGGACCCAGTACTTC. This translates into CASELGGGSRTQYF. Together with reference TRBV7-8 and TRBJ2-5, the CDR3 gives the full variable domain: GAGVSQSPRYKVAKRGQDVALRCDPISGHVSLFWYQQALGQGPEFLTYFQNEAQLDKSGLPSDRFFAERPEGSVSTLKIQRTQQEDSAVYLCASELGGGSRTQYFGPGTRLLVL.

The CDR3: CASNRDSSGQYV. CDR3 bases: TGTGCCAGCAACCGGGACAGCTCAGGGCAGTACGTC. The rearrangement links TRBV2 to TRBJ2-7; 7 positions match TRBD1. Germline CDR1 reads SNHLY; CDR2 reads FYNNEI. V shed 7 bases, J shed 9 bases, and the junction held 9 bases outside the gene matches. The CDR3 loop spans 12 amino acids.

The V call is TRBV3-1, the J call TRBJ1-2; D is uncertain. This CDR3 has 13 residues. Looked up from germline, CDR1 is LGHDT and CDR2 is YNNKEL (reference sequence). Trimming removed 1 base from V and 7 bases from J, with 10 bases in between. The CDR3 sequence is CASSQVREGGYTF. The CDR3 DNA follows: TGTGCCAGCAGCCAAGTCCGTGAAGGTGGCTACACCTTC. Filled out from reference TRBV3-1 and TRBJ1-2, the complete variable domain reads DTAVSQTPKYLVTQMGNDKSIKCEQNLGHDTMYWYKQDSKKFLKIMFSYNNKELIINETVPNRFSPKSPDKAHLNLHINSLELGDSAVYFCASSQVREGGYTFGSGTRLTVV.

The rearrangement links TRBV23-1 to TRBJ2-7; D is possibly TRBD1 (5 bases). TRBV23-1 is an open reading frame whose function is uncertain. Trimming stripped 9 bases from V and 4 bases from J, with 22 bases between. This CDR3 contains 15 residues. Written as DNA, the CDR3 is TGCGCCAGTCGAAGGGGCAGGGTAGAGAAGTACGAGCAGTACGTC. This encodes CASRRGRVEKYEQYV.

The chain links TRBV5-5 to TRBJ2-5, with unresolved D. The germline V and J ends were trimmed by 0 bases and 5 bases, with 5 bases remaining between them. CDR3 size: 12 residues. Germline CDR1 reads SGHKS; CDR2 reads YYEKEE (reference sequence). CDR3 coding DNA: TGTGCCAGCAGCTTGGTATCGGAGACCCAGTACTTC. It encodes CASSLVSETQYF.

Ten or more counts support this clonotype. The J gene is TRBJ2-5, the V gene TRBV4-3; TRBD2 is a possible D gene (5 bases). Looked up from germline, CDR1 is LGHNA and CDR2 is YSLEER. The CDR3 spans 16 residues. Trimming cost V 0 bases and J 2 bases, with 13 bases left between them. DNA for the CDR3: TGCGCCAGCAGCCAAGAAACGGGGAGTACTCAAGAGACCCAGTACTTC. This sequence encodes CASSQETGSTQETQYF.